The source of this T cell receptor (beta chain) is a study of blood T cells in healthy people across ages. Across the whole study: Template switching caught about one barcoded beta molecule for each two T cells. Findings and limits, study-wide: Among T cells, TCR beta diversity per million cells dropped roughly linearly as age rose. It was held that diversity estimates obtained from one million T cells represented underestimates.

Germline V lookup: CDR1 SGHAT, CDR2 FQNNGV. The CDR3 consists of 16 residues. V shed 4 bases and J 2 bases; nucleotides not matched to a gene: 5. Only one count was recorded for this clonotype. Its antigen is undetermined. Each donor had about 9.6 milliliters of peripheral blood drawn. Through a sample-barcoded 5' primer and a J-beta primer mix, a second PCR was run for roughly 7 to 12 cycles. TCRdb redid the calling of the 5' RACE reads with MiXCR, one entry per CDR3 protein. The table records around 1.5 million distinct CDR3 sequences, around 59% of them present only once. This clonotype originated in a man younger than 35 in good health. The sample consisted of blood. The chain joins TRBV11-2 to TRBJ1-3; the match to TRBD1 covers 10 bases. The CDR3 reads CASSSPGTGAGNTIYF. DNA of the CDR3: TGTGCCAGCAGCTCCCCCGGGACAGGGGCTGGAAACACCATATATTTT.